The source of this T cell receptor beta chain is a study of blood T cell repertoires in COVID-19. Looking at the study overall: COVID-19 samples from acute and convalescent phases originated in the United States, Italy and Spain. PBMCs, B-cell-depleted T cells, or T cells were the source of the cDNA or gDNA that made up the material.

The CDR3 has 11 residues. Germline V gives CDR1 SNHLY, CDR2 FYNNEI. With 10 bases removed from V and 4 bases from J, the gap between germline ends came to 11 bases. Original handling: Amplified reference gene primers provided the basis for estimating nucleated cell counts. Sequencing used immunoSEQ multiplex PCR; TCRdb keeps in-frame clones, though not all of them. V and J calls plus clone size are reproduced from that table; the DNA served to infer D and trimming. Of about 670,000 clones listed, approximately 90% are singletons. The chain links TRBV2 to TRBJ2-7; possibly TRBD1 for D (5 bases). The clonotype comes from a woman younger than 35 with acute or convalescent COVID-19. The sample was peripheral blood. The CDR3 nucleotides are TGTGCCACGACAGAGTATTACGAGCAGTACTTC. Protein sequence: CATTEYYEQYF.